The 3 T cell receptor beta chains given below trace back to one sample, sequenced in a study of T cells in Graves' hyperthyroidism and ophthalmopathy. The source material, RNA transcripts, was used to amplify TCR beta CDR3 regions. An initial round of RT-PCR targeting the TCR CDR3 relied on the HTBI primer set. TCRdb reprocessed the multiplex PCR reads with MiXCR, giving one entry per CDR3 protein. The table includes 490,000 or so distinct CDR3 sequences, 16% detected once. Sample: blood. The source is a woman in her twenties or thirties with Graves' ophthalmopathy.

The genes are TRBV4-3 and TRBJ2-1, with 9 bases aligning to TRBD1. CDR1 LGHNA and CDR2 YSLEER come from the germline V gene. Losses at the gene ends were 0 bases for V and 3 bases for J; bases not matched to a gene: 9. There are 18 residues in the CDR3. CDR3 loop: CASSQDYRDRVDYNEQFF. The CDR3 nucleotides are TGCGCCAGCAGCCAAGATTATAGGGACAGGGTTGACTACAATGAGCAGTTCTTC.

This clonotype was seen a handful of times. The rearrangement links TRBV5-6 to TRBJ1-2; D gene unclear. Trimming removed 2 bases at V and 0 bases at J, with 5 bases between. The CDR3 is 13 residues long. Per the germline V gene, CDR1 is SGHDT and CDR2 is YYEEEE. CDR3 DNA: TGTGCCAGCAGCTTCCCGGCTAACTATGGCTACACCTTC. As protein: CASSFPANYGYTF.

V gene TRBV6-1 combines with J gene TRBJ2-3; 9 bases align to TRBD1. This CDR3 contains 13 residues. Per germline, CDR1 MNHNS and CDR2 SASEGT. This CDR3 is CATGQGSTDTQYF. CDR3 sequence (DNA): TGTGCTACGGGACAGGGATCCACAGATACGCAGTATTTT.